One sample yielded the 20 T cell receptor beta chains listed below, sequenced in a study of somatic mutations in cytotoxic T cells in rheumatoid arthritis. Using immunoSEQ multiplex PCR, the repertoire was profiled, and TCRdb retains in-frame clones only, with some absent. The data contain about 20,000 clones, 86% of them seen just once; the ten biggest clones take up 15% to 20%. Source material: CD8+ T cells sorted from blood. The source of these receptors is a woman in her 50s in good health.

This sequence joins TRBV5-1 and TRBJ2-1; D is uncertain. Per germline, CDR1 SGHRS and CDR2 YFSETQ. The CDR3 totals 12 residues. Trimming took off 1 base at V and 7 bases at J, with 6 bases between the two ends. DNA for the CDR3: TGCGCCAGCAGCTTGAGTCGTAATGAGCAGTTCTTC. Translation: CASSLSRNEQFF.

The chain links TRBV6-4 to TRBJ2-5; 8 bases agree with TRBD1. J lost 5 bases, V lost 3 bases, and 8 bases had no gene match. The germline CDR1 and CDR2 sequences are MRHNA and SNTAGT. The CDR3 contains 15 residues. The CDR3 bases are TGTGCCAGCAGTGAGAAACAGGGGGACGTTGAGACCCAGTACTTC. Amino acids: CASSEKQGDVETQYF.

The chain joins TRBV19 to TRBJ1-2, with D possibly TRBD1 on 6 matching bases. Trimming took off 9 bases at V and 4 bases at J, with 15 bases between the two ends. The germline V gene encodes CDR1 LNHDA and CDR2 SQIVND (reference sequence). The CDR3 contains 13 residues. DNA of the CDR3: TGTGCCAGCCATCCAGGGACATCCTATGGCTACACCTTC. Translated: CASHPGTSYGYTF.

The gene calls are TRBV5-4 and TRBJ1-2; 7 bases line up with TRBD1. The ends lost 4 bases at V and 5 bases at J; junction bases unmatched: 17. The CDR3 sequence is 17 residues long. Germline CDR1 is SGHNT and CDR2 is YYREEE (reference sequence). In DNA, the CDR3 is TGTGCCAGCAGCCCCGGGATACGGGACAGTTTTTTTTATGGCTACACCTTC. Translation: CASSPGIRDSFFYGYTF.

The chain joins TRBV5-6 to TRBJ1-2, with TRBD1 identical over 7 bases. Germline V lookup: CDR1 SGHDT, CDR2 YYEEEE. Trimming cost V 3 bases and J 2 bases; bases outside gene matches: 10. The CDR3 has 16 amino acids. The CDR3 region is CASSSGTEFPNYGYTF. CDR3 nucleotides: TGTGCCAGCAGCTCCGGGACAGAATTTCCCAACTATGGCTACACCTTC.

Written as DNA, the CDR3 is TGTGCCAGCGGGACAGGGAATTCACCCCTCCACTTT. The encoded protein is CASGTGNSPLHF. J is TRBJ1-6 and V is TRBV7-9; 9 bases align to TRBD1. The germline V gene has CDR1 SEHNR and CDR2 FQNEAQ (reference sequence). The V segment lost 8 bases and the J segment 7 bases; nucleotides outside the gene matches: 0. The CDR3 has 12 residues.

The chain is built from TRBV6-4 and TRBJ2-2; TRBD1 aligns across 8 bases. The junction had 2 bases not matched to a gene; V was cut back by 5 bases and J by 3 bases. Germline loops: CDR1 MRHNA, CDR2 SNTAGT. The CDR3 has 14 amino acids. DNA for the CDR3: TGTGCCAGCAGTTCGGGACAGGACACCGGGGAGCTGTTTTTT. Protein product: CASSSGQDTGELFF.

The table lists this clone with a count of one. The chain recombines TRBV13 with TRBJ2-1; no definite D call. Trimming took off 5 bases at V and 5 bases at J, with 7 bases between the two ends. CDR1 is PRHDT, CDR2 FYEKMQ, per germline (reference sequence). The CDR3 covers 12 residues. The CDR3 DNA reads TGTGCCAGCAGCCCAACAAACAATGAGCAGTTCTTC. This codes for CASSPTNNEQFF. The variable domain in full, with the rest retrieved from reference TRBV13 and TRBJ2-1, is AAGVIQSPRHLIKEKRETATLKCYPIPRHDTVYWYQQGPGQDPQFLISFYEKMQSDKGSIPDRFSAQQFSDYHSELNMSSLELGDSALYFCASSPTNNEQFFGPGTRLTVL.

The chain employs TRBV11-3 and TRBJ2-4, with 8 nucleotides matching TRBD1. Germline V CDR1 and CDR2: SGHNT, YENEEA. The CDR3 is 13 residues long. V gave up 1 base and J gave up 15 bases; unmatched junction bases: 8. CDR3 region: CASSLGQGAVRYF. The CDR3 coding sequence is TGTGCCAGCAGCTTAGGGCAGGGGGCGGTTCGGTACTTC.

This chain joins TRBV7-9 and TRBJ1-1; possible D gene TRBD1, 5 bases. Per the germline V gene, CDR1 is SEHNR and CDR2 is FQNEAQ (reference sequence). The CDR3 has 15 amino acids. The V end lost 0 bases, the J end lost 5 bases, and 13 bases lay between the germline ends. The DNA of the CDR3 is TGTGCCAGCAGCTTAGCGGACATCGGAGGGACTGAAGCTTTCTTT. As protein: CASSLADIGGTEAFF.

V gene TRBV6-6 combines with J gene TRBJ1-3, with a tentative D call TRBD1 (5 bases). The V end lost 1 base, the J end lost 1 base, and 8 bases lay between the germline ends. Germline loops: CDR1 MNHNY, CDR2 SVGAGI (reference sequence). The CDR3 totals 15 residues. The CDR3, as DNA: TGTGCCAGCAGTTACTGGGGGGGTTCTGGAAACACCATATATTTT. This translates into CASSYWGGSGNTIYF.

Note on this clone: This specimen includes other DNA sequences encoding the same CDR3. The rearrangement uses TRBV5-6 and TRBJ1-3; no firm D call. With 2 bases removed from V and 0 bases from J, the gap between germline ends came to 6 bases. This CDR3 is 14 amino acids long. Germline V CDR1 and CDR2: SGHDT, YYEEEE. The CDR3 DNA reads TGTGCCAGCAGCTTAGGAAACTCTGGAAACACCATATATTTT. This encodes CASSLGNSGNTIYF.

The V call is TRBV5-5, the J call TRBJ2-3, with 10 bases matching TRBD1. The CDR3 extends over 18 amino acids. The V and J ends lost 0 bases and 0 bases, in that order; junction bases with no gene match: 7. Germline V gene data show CDR1 as SGHKS and CDR2 as YYEKEE (reference sequence). CDR3 sequence reads: CASSLADRGAPSTDTQYF. CDR3 in DNA: TGTGCCAGCAGCTTGGCGGACAGGGGGGCCCCTAGCACAGATACGCAGTATTTT.

This clone was detected only a few times. This chain uses TRBV4-3 with TRBJ2-5; 8 positions agree with TRBD2. The length of the CDR3 is 17 residues. The J segment lost 5 bases and the V segment lost 1 base, leaving 12 bases of the junction unmatched. Germline CDR1 reads LGHNA; CDR2 reads YSLEER. In nucleotides, the CDR3 is TGCGCCAGCAGCCAAGGGGGGGCCTCGGGGGGGCCGGAGACCCAGTACTTC. This gives the protein CASSQGGASGGPETQYF.

This clone was counted between two and nine times. The V call is TRBV2, the J call TRBJ2-1; the D is unclear. Looked up from germline, CDR1 is SNHLY and CDR2 is FYNNEI. The V end was cut by 3 bases, the J end by 4 bases, with 13 bases between. The CDR3 extends over 15 amino acids. Here the CDR3 reads CASSDQGSVYNEQFF. DNA of the CDR3: TGTGCCAGCAGTGATCAAGGTTCAGTTTACAATGAGCAGTTCTTC.

The chain couples TRBV19 to TRBJ2-7, with 11 nucleotides matching TRBD2. CDR3 length equals 15 residues. In germline, CDR1 is LNHDA, CDR2 SQIVND (reference sequence). V lost 5 bases, J lost 1 base, and 4 bases stayed unmatched. DNA of the CDR3: TGTGCCAGTAGTTTTGGGACTAGCGGTTCCTACGAGCAGTACTTC. As protein: CASSFGTSGSYEQYF.

This rearrangement joins TRBV18 to TRBJ1-1; D gene unclear. V lost 3 bases to trimming and J lost 6 bases, with 20 bases between them. This CDR3 has 16 residues. Germline V gene lookup returns CDR1 KGHSH and CDR2 LQKENI. The CDR3, as DNA: TGTGCCAGCTCACCGAACAGCGGGTATCCCCTCCCTGAAGCTTTCTTT. It specifies CASSPNSGYPLPEAFF.

The rearrangement joins TRBV21-1 to TRBJ2-2; the table's D gene call, TRBD2, was not cross checked with the DNA. TRBV21-1 is classified as a pseudogene. The CDR3 is made up of 13 amino acids. The CDR3, as DNA: TGTGCCAGCAGCAGGACTAGCGCCGGGGAGCTGTTTTTT. Its protein product is CASSRTSAGELFF.

The gene calls are TRBV9 and TRBJ1-1, with a possible D match to TRBD1 (6 bases). The CDR3 totals 15 residues. With 0 bases removed from V and 0 bases from J, the gap between germline ends came to 9 bases. Germline V lookup: CDR1 SGDLS, CDR2 YYNGEE. This CDR3 reads CASSVAGAMNTEAFF. CDR3 nucleotide sequence: TGTGCCAGCAGCGTAGCAGGGGCCATGAACACTGAAGCTTTCTTT.

The rearrangement uses TRBV4-2 and TRBJ1-2, with D possibly TRBD1 on 6 matching bases. The CDR3 extends over 14 amino acids. Per germline, CDR1 LGHNA and CDR2 YNFKEQ. Deletions cut 3 bases from V and 4 bases from J, with 12 bases between. CDR3 amino acids: CASSHGGSGYGYTF. CDR3 sequence (DNA): TGTGCCAGCAGCCATGGGGGCAGTGGCTATGGCTACACCTTC.